This T cell receptor beta chain was captured in a study of tumor and adjacent non-tumor tissue in lung cancer. The library came from three nested PCR rounds adapted from ARM-PCR protocols. TCRdb used MiXCR to reprocess the multiplex PCR reads, holding one entry per CDR3 protein. The repertoire consists of over 130,000 distinct CDR3 sequences, with approximately 72% occurring once and the leading ten covering over 15%. The length of the CDR3 is 13 residues. V was shortened by 4 bases and J by 3 bases, with 10 bases between the two germline ends. This sample's RNA came from whole unsorted tissue. Study-wide points: Top 100 clones took a larger repertoire share in normal lung.

As concerns this clonotype: Antigen specificity is unknown. A much larger clone differs by one base, so this may be a read error.

The gene calls are TRBV12-3 or TRBV12-4 and TRBJ2-7; D is undetermined. The origin of this receptor is a man aged 55 to 70 with small cell lung cancer. Sample: lung tumor tissue. The CDR3 nucleotides read TGTGCCAGCAGTTCGAAACACCTCTACGAGCAGTACTTC. Its translation: CASSSKHLYEQYF.